These 26 T cell receptor beta chains share one sample of origin, sequenced in a study of OX40 agonist ivuxolimab in advanced cancers. Profiled with immunoSEQ multiplex PCR; TCRdb holds only in-frame clones, not every one. Of tens of thousands of clones in the sample, 75% to 90% were seen once. The source was CD4+ or CD8+ T cells sorted from blood, collected in a trial of the OX40 agonist ivuxolimab. These TCRs come from an adult with an advanced solid tumor such as melanoma, head and neck, liver or kidney cancer.

The genes are TRBV6-1 and TRBJ2-1; D perhaps matches TRBD1 (5 bases). Germline CDR1 MNHNS, CDR2 SASEGT. The CDR3 extends over 14 amino acids. V dropped 6 bases and J dropped 1 base, with 10 bases sitting between them. The CDR3 nucleotides are TGTGCCAGCAGAGACAGATTATCCTACAATGAGCAGTTCTTC. Residues: CASRDRLSYNEQFF.

V gene TRBV9 combines with J gene TRBJ1-6; no firm D call. CDR3 length: 14 amino acids. Per the germline V gene, CDR1 is SGDLS and CDR2 is YYNGEE. Deletions cut 3 bases from V and 7 bases from J, with 11 bases between. CDR3 loop: CASSAQVGNSPLHF. The CDR3, as DNA: TGTGCCAGCAGCGCTCAGGTCGGAAATTCACCCCTCCACTTT.

The genes are TRBV10-3 and TRBJ2-5, with D perhaps TRBD1 (6 bases). Trimming shortened V by 7 bases and J by 2 bases, and 11 bases separated the two germline ends. The CDR3 extends over 13 amino acids. The germline V gene has CDR1 ENHRY and CDR2 SYGVKD. CDR3 DNA sequence: TGTGCCATCAAGGGGGTAGAGCAAGAGACCCAGTACTTC. It specifies CAIKGVEQETQYF.

CDR3 residues: CASSPFTPPNDEQFF. DNA for the CDR3: TGTGCCAGCTCCCCCTTCACACCTCCAAACGATGAGCAGTTCTTC. The gene calls are TRBV18 and TRBJ2-1; no clear D gene. There are 15 residues in the CDR3. V dropped 6 bases and J dropped 8 bases, with 20 bases sitting between them. Germline lookup yields CDR1 KGHSH and CDR2 LQKENI.

This sequence joins TRBV5-5 and TRBJ2-3, with D perhaps matching TRBD2 (6 bases). The V end was cut by 4 bases, the J end by 9 bases, with 18 bases between. CDR3 length: 14 amino acids. CDR1 and CDR2 (germline): SGHKS, YYEKEE (reference sequence). The CDR3 nucleotides are TGTGCCAGCAGCCCGGGGGTCGGCGGGCGGACGCAGTATTTT. Translation: CASSPGVGGRTQYF.

The chain combines TRBV7-2 with TRBJ2-7; 11 bases are a match to TRBD1. From germline, CDR1 is SGHTA and CDR2 FQGNSA. The CDR3 spans 16 residues. Germline trimming cut 2 bases from V and 6 bases from J; bases unmatched to any gene: 9. The CDR3 loop is CASSLMAGTGGSEQYF. The CDR3, as DNA: TGTGCCAGCAGCTTAATGGCGGGGACAGGGGGATCCGAGCAGTACTTC.

This clone was seen once. The rearrangement links TRBV5-1 to TRBJ2-1; 8 nucleotides match TRBD1. J lost 3 bases, V lost 0 bases, and 2 bases had no gene match. The CDR3 runs to 15 residues. Per germline, CDR1 SGHRS and CDR2 YFSETQ. The CDR3 protein is CASSLAGTGYNEQFF. Written as DNA, the CDR3 is TGCGCCAGCAGCTTGGCCGGGACAGGCTACAATGAGCAGTTCTTC.

This chain uses TRBV7-9 with TRBJ2-1; D remains ambiguous. The ends were cut back, 1 base at V and 10 bases at J, with 8 bases in the middle. This CDR3 is built from 12 residues. Germline CDR1 and CDR2: SEHNR and FQNEAQ (reference sequence). CDR3 nucleotide sequence: TGTGCCAGCAGCTTAGTGGCAGACGAGCAGTTCTTC. This gives the protein CASSLVADEQFF.

The chain carries TRBV4-3 and TRBJ2-5; no clear D. The CDR3 runs to 12 residues. CDR1 and CDR2 from the germline V gene are LGHNA and YSLEER. V lost 2 bases, J lost 5 bases, and 6 bases lay in between. The CDR3 spells CASSQFIETQYF. CDR3 bases: TGCGCCAGCAGCCAATTTATTGAGACCCAGTACTTC.

This rearrangement joins TRBV29-1 to TRBJ2-7; D gene ambiguous. V dropped 4 bases and J dropped 0 bases, with 10 bases sitting between them. Germline CDR1 reads SQVTM; CDR2 reads ANQGSEA. The CDR3 is made up of 13 amino acids. CDR3 loop: CSVGTASSYEQYF. For the CDR3, the DNA is TGCAGCGTTGGGACCGCAAGCTCCTACGAGCAGTACTTC.

The chain has TRBV14 and TRBJ2-1; unclear D gene. Germline V gives CDR1 SGHDN, CDR2 FVKESK. The CDR3 totals 13 residues. V dropped 5 bases and J dropped 4 bases, with 9 bases sitting between them. The CDR3: CASSYDLYNEQFF. The CDR3, as DNA: TGTGCCAGCAGCTACGACTTGTACAATGAGCAGTTCTTC.

V usage is TRBV20-1 and J usage is TRBJ2-3; weak D call: TRBD1 (6 bases). Trimming pared 6 bases from V and 10 bases from J, leaving 14 bases between. CDR3 size: 11 residues. CDR1 is DFQATT and CDR2 is SNEGSKA in the germline V gene (reference sequence). The CDR3 loop reads CSAVRGIAQYF. The CDR3 DNA reads TGCAGTGCGGTCAGGGGTATTGCGCAGTATTTT.

This clone was observed once. The chain couples TRBV7-9 to TRBJ2-7; D possibly corresponds to TRBD2 (6 bases). Germline V CDR1 and CDR2: SEHNR, FQNEAQ (reference sequence). Trimming cost V 5 bases and J 3 bases, with 14 bases left between them. The CDR3 extends over 14 amino acids. For the CDR3, the DNA is TGTGCCAGCAGCCCTAGGGGAGGACACTACGAGCAGTACTTC. Its translation is CASSPRGGHYEQYF.

This chain uses TRBV7-2 with TRBJ2-5; weak D call: TRBD2 (6 bases). CDR1 is SGHTA, CDR2 FQGNSA, per germline. V gave up 5 bases and J gave up 5 bases, with 12 bases separating them. CDR3 size: 13 residues. CDR3 DNA: TGTGCCAGCAGCCAGACTAGGGTTGAGACCCAGTACTTC. It codes for CASSQTRVETQYF.

The chain carries TRBV19 and TRBJ2-7, with TRBD1 matching over 8 bases. The CDR3 is 17 amino acids. The germline CDR1 and CDR2 sequences are LNHDA and SQIVND (reference sequence). The junction had 16 bases not matched to a gene; V was cut back by 5 bases and J by 4 bases. This CDR3 is CASSPWNTGTGQYEQYF. The CDR3 region has the DNA TGTGCCAGTAGTCCCTGGAATACCGGGACAGGACAATACGAGCAGTACTTC.

This sequence joins TRBV14 and TRBJ1-2, with 9 bases identical to TRBD1. V lost 4 bases to trimming and J lost 6 bases; unmatched junction nucleotides: 3. The CDR3 is made up of 13 amino acids. CDR1 and CDR2 (germline): SGHDN, FVKESK. CDR3 nucleotide sequence: TGTGCCAGCAGCCTGGACAGGGGCAATGGCTACACCTTC. Its protein product is CASSLDRGNGYTF.

This clone occurred once. The chain carries TRBV7-2 and TRBJ2-3; 7 bases align to TRBD1. This CDR3 contains 15 residues. Germline V CDR1 and CDR2: SGHTA, FQGNSA. V lost 1 base, J lost 2 bases, and 3 bases stayed unmatched. The CDR3 is CASSLDRGPTDTQYF. The CDR3 DNA is TGTGCCAGCAGCTTAGACAGGGGACCCACAGATACGCAGTATTTT.

The chain is built from TRBV6-4 and TRBJ1-5; D is unresolved. CDR1 MRHNA and CDR2 SNTAGT come from the germline V gene. The CDR3 extends over 13 amino acids. The V gene lost 4 bases and the J gene lost 11 bases, with 15 bases spanning the gap. The CDR3 DNA sequence: TGTGCCAGCAGTGGTCCTGAAATGGGAGCCCAGCATTTT. Its translation is CASSGPEMGAQHF.

V usage is TRBV5-1 and J usage is TRBJ2-2; 10 bases agree with TRBD1. Losses at the gene ends were 6 bases for V and 6 bases for J; bases not matched to a gene: 11. Germline values: CDR1 SGHRS, CDR2 YFSETQ. This CDR3 is 16 amino acids long. The CDR3 loop reads CASTLLGTGAAGELFF. The DNA for the CDR3 is TGCGCCAGCACCCTCCTTGGGACAGGGGCAGCCGGGGAGCTGTTTTTT.

The gene calls are TRBV6-1 and TRBJ2-4; D is ambiguous. The CDR3 consists of 15 residues. Trimming took 4 bases from V and 8 from J, leaving 18 bases between them. Germline loops: CDR1 MNHNS, CDR2 SASEGT. The CDR3 nucleotides are TGTGCCAGCAGTGCTGGGCGGCTTTTGGCGGACATTCAGTACTTC. It yields the protein CASSAGRLLADIQYF.

This clone was recorded once. The rearrangement joins TRBV19 to TRBJ2-3; no clear D. The CDR3 is 15 amino acids. Trimming took 5 bases from V and 0 from J, leaving 12 bases between them. Germline CDR1 reads LNHDA; CDR2 reads SQIVND (reference sequence). The CDR3 DNA follows: TGTGCCAGTAGTCGTCCCCTCGGAAGCACAGATACGCAGTATTTT. Residues: CASSRPLGSTDTQYF.

The genes are TRBV25-1 and TRBJ2-5; D is unresolved. The CDR3 extends over 14 amino acids. V gave up 2 bases and J gave up 5 bases, with 12 bases separating them. Germline-derived CDR1 and CDR2 are MGHDK and SYGVNS. This CDR3 reads CASSEGTPYETQYF. For the CDR3, the DNA is TGTGCCAGCAGTGAAGGAACCCCGTACGAGACCCAGTACTTC.

This clone was picked up one time. J is TRBJ2-5 and V is TRBV5-3; possible D gene TRBD2, 5 bases. TRBV5-3 is noted as an ORF with a role that remains uncertain. This CDR3 has 17 amino acids. Trimming took off 5 bases at V and 7 bases at J, with 27 bases between the two ends. The CDR3 loop reads CARRNPMEARGPGTQYF. Here the CDR3 DNA reads TGTGCCAGAAGAAACCCTATGGAGGCCCGAGGGCCAGGGACCCAGTACTTC.

J is TRBJ1-4 and V is TRBV30, with TRBD1 as a possible D gene (6 bases). V dropped 0 bases and J dropped 10 bases, with 15 bases sitting between them. The CDR3 loop spans 14 amino acids. In germline, CDR1 is GTSNPN, CDR2 SVGIG (reference sequence). The CDR3 protein is CAWSVTRGGGKLFF. CDR3 bases: TGTGCCTGGAGTGTTACCAGGGGTGGGGGAAAACTGTTTTTT.

With regard to this clone: Distinct nucleotide sequences in the sample also encode this CDR3. The chain joins TRBV28 to TRBJ1-1; D unresolved. Germline V gives CDR1 MDHEN, CDR2 SYDVKM. The V end lost 2 bases, the J end lost 0 bases, and 7 bases lay between the germline ends. The CDR3 loop spans 14 amino acids. As DNA, the CDR3 is TGTGCCAGCAGTTTAGGCCAGATGAACACTGAAGCTTTCTTT. Translated, it gives CASSLGQMNTEAFF.

This chain uses TRBV6-1 with TRBJ2-1; 9 bases match TRBD2. Germline CDR1 MNHNS, CDR2 SASEGT. V was clipped by 6 bases and J by 8 bases; unmatched bases: 14. The CDR3 has 16 amino acids. Here the CDR3 reads CASREYSGSSLDEQFF. The CDR3 DNA sequence: TGTGCCAGCAGGGAATATAGCGGGAGTTCGTTGGATGAGCAGTTCTTC.